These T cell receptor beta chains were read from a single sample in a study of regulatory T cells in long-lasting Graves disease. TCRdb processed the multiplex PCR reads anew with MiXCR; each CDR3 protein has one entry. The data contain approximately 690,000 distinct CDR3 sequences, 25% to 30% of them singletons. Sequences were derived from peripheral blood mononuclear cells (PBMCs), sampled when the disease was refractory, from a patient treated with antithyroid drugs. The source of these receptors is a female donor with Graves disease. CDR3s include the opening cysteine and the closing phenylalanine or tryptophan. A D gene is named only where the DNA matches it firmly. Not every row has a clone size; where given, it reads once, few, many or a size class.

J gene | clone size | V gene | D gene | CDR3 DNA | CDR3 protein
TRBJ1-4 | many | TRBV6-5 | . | TGTGCCAGCAGTTACTCTAGTGGAGGAAAACTGTTTTTT | CASSYSSGGKLFF
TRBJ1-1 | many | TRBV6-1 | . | TGTGCCAGCAGTGGCGGAAACAGGCGCACTGAAGCTTTCTTT | CASSGGNRRTEAFF
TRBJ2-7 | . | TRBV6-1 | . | TGTGCCAGCGGGCGGGGAGAAGCCTACGAGCAGTACTTC | CASGRGEAYEQYF
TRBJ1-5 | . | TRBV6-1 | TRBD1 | TGTGCCAGCAGGACGACAGGGGGCCTGAATCAGCCCCAGCATTTT | CASRTTGGLNQPQHF
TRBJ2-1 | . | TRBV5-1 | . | TGCGCCAGCAGCTTGGCCGGGGGACGACTAAGGGCGGAGGGATACAATGAGCAGTTCTTC | CASSLAGGRLRAEGYNEQFF
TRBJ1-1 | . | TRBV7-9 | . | TGTGCCAGCAGCTTAGACAGGGAGAACATTGAAGCTTTCTTT | CASSLDRENIEAFF
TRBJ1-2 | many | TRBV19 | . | TGTGCCAGTACCGTAACCCATGGCTACACCTTC | CASTVTHGYTF
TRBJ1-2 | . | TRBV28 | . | TGTGCCAGCGCACCCCTTGTCGGAACCTCCTATGGCTACACCTTC | CASAPLVGTSYGYTF
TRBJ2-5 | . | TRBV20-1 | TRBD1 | TGCAGTGCCCGTAGGGACAGGGGGTTGGAGACCCAGTACTTC | CSARRDRGLETQYF
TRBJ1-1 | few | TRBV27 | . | TGTGCCAGCAGTCCAAGGGGACAAAGGGAGACTGAAGCTTTCTTT | CASSPRGQRETEAFF
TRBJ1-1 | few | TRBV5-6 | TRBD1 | TGTGCCAGCAGCTTGTGGACAGGGGGCTTCAAGGACACTGAAGCTTTCTTT | CASSLWTGGFKDTEAFF
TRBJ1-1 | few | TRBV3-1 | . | TGTGCCAGCAGCCCCGGTTCGGGAGACACTGAAGCTTTCTTT | CASSPGSGDTEAFF
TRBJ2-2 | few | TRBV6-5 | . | TGTGCCAGCAGTTCTTCAACCCGGCCCGGGGAGCTGTTTTTT | CASSSSTRPGELFF
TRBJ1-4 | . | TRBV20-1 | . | TGCAGTGCTAGAGGGAAGAGGGACGTTGCAACTAATGAAAAACTGTTTTTT | CSARGKRDVATNEKLFF
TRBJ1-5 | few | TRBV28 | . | TGTGCCGGCCGTCGAACAGGAAATAGCAATCAGCCCCAGCATTTT | CAGRRTGNSNQPQHF
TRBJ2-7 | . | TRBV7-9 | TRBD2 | TGTGCCAGCAGCTTACCCGGACTAGCGGGAGAGCACGAGCAGTACTTC | CASSLPGLAGEHEQYF
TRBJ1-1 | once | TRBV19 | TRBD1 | TGTGCCAGTAGTGGGGGACAGGGCCGGGGAGAAGCTTTCTTT | CASSGGQGRGEAFF
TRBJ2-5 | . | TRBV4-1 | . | TGCGCCAGCAGCCGCAGGGGGGACAGTATCCAAGAGACCCAGTACTTC | CASSRRGDSIQETQYF
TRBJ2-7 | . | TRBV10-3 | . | TGTGCCATCAGTGAGTCTCCAGCTACCTACGAGCAGTACTTC | CAISESPATYEQYF
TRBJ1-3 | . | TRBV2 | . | TGTGCCGGCAGTCCGGCAGGCCCTACTGGAAACACCATATATTTT | CAGSPAGPTGNTIYF
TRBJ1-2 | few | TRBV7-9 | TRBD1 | TGTGCCAGCAGCTTAGAGGGGACAGGGAACTATGGCTACACCTTC | CASSLEGTGNYGYTF
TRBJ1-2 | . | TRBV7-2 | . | TGTGCCAGCAGCACCCTACCATCCGGGGGGAATGGCTACACCTTC | CASSTLPSGGNGYTF
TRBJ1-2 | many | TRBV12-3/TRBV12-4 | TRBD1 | TGTGCCAGCAGTACGACAGGGAACTATGGCTACACCTTC | CASSTTGNYGYTF
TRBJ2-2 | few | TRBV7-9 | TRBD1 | TGTGCCAGCAGTTCTACCCGGACAGGGACGAACACCGGGGAGCTGTTTTTT | CASSSTRTGTNTGELFF
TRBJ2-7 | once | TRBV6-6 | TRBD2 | TGTGCCAGCAGTTACTCGACATCCTGGACTAGCGGCTACGAGCAGTACTTC | CASSYSTSWTSGYEQYF
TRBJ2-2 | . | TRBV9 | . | TGTGCCAGCAGCGCAACTACGGGGACCGGGGAGCTGTTTTTT | CASSATTGTGELFF
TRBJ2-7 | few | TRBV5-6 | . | TGTGCCAGCAGCTCGGGACACGGCGTCTACGAGCAGTACTTC | CASSSGHGVYEQYF
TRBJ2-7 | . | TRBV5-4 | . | TGTGCCAGCAGCTTCAGTCCAAGCTCCTACGAGCAGTACTTC | CASSFSPSSYEQYF
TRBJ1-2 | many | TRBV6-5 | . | TGTGCCAGCAGTTACTCACCGGCGTACGACCTATATGGCTACACCTTC | CASSYSPAYDLYGYTF
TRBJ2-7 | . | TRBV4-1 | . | TGCGCCAGCAGCCAAGATAAACTGTACGAGCAGTACTTC | CASSQDKLYEQYF
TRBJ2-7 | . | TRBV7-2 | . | TGTGCCAGCAGCTTAGACCAGGGAGGCTCGAGCTCCTACGAGCAGTACTTC | CASSLDQGGSSSYEQYF
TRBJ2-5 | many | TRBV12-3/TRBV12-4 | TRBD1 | TGTGCCAGCATGACCGGGACAGGGAGGGGACCTTGGTACTTC | CASMTGTGRGPWYF
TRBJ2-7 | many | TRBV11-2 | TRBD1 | TGTGCCAGCAGCTCTCCGGGACAGCCGTACGAGCAGTACTTC | CASSSPGQPYEQYF
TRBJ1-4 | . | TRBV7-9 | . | TGTGCCAGCAGCTTTTCGCAGGGGAATGAAAAACTGTTTTTT | CASSFSQGNEKLFF
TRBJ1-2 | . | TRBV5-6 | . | TGTGCCAGCAGCTCACCTCCGTGGAGGGGCTACACCTTC | CASSSPPWRGYTF